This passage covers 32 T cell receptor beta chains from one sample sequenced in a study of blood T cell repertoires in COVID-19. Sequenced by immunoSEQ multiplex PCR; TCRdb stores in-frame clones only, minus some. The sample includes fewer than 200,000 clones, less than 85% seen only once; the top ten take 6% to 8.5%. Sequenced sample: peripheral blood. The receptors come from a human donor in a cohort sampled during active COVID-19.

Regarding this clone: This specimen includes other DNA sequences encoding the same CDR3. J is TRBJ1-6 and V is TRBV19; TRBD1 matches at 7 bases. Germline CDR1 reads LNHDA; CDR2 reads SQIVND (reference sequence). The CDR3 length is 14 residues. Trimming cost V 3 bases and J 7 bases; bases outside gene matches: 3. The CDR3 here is CASSIQGVNSPLHF. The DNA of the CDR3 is TGTGCCAGTAGTATTCAGGGGGTCAATTCACCCCTCCACTTT.

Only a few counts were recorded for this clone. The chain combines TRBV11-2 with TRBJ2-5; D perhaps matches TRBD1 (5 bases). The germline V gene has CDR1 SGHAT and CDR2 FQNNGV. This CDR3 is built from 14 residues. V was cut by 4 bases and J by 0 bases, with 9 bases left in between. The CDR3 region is CASSSTGNQETQYF. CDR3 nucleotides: TGTGCCAGCAGCTCCACAGGCAACCAAGAGACCCAGTACTTC.

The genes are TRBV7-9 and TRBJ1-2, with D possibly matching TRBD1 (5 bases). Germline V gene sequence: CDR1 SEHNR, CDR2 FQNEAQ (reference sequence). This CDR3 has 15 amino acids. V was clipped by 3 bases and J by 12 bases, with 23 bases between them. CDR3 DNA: TGTGCCAGCAGCTTGCCGGACAAGGGTTTGTATCGAAACACCTTC. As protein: CASSLPDKGLYRNTF.

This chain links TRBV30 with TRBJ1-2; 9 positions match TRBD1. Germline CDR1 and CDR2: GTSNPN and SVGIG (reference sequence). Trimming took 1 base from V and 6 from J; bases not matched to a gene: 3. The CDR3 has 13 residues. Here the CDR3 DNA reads TGTGCCTGGAGTGCTGGGACAGGGAATGGCTACACCTTC. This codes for CAWSAGTGNGYTF.

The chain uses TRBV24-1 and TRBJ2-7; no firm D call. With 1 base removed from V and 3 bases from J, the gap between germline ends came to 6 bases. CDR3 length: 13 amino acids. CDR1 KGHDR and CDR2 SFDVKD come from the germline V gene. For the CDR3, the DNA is TGTGCCACCAGTGATTTTAGTTACTACGAGCAGTACTTC. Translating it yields CATSDFSYYEQYF.

Here the CDR3 reads CASSSALSPLHF. DNA of the CDR3: TGTGCCAGCAGTTCCGCACTTTCACCCCTCCACTTT. This chain links TRBV6-5 with TRBJ1-6; no clear D gene. The length of the CDR3 is 12 residues. The V end was cut by 4 bases, the J end by 9 bases, with 7 bases between. In germline, CDR1 is MNHEY, CDR2 SVGAGI.

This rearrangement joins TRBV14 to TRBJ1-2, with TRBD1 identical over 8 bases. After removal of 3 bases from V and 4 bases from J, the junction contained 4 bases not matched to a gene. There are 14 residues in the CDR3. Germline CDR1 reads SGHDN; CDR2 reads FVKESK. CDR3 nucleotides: TGTGCCAGCAGCCACTCAGGACAGGGCTATGGCTACACCTTC. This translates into CASSHSGQGYGYTF.

DNA of the CDR3: TGTGCCAGCAGTTTATATACCGAGAGGGTCAATGAGCAGTTCTTC. It encodes CASSLYTERVNEQFF. The V gene is TRBV6-5, the J gene TRBJ2-1, with a weak D call TRBD2 (5 bases). The V end was cut by 4 bases, the J end by 6 bases, with 16 bases between. Germline CDR1 MNHEY, CDR2 SVGAGI. CDR3 length equals 15 residues.

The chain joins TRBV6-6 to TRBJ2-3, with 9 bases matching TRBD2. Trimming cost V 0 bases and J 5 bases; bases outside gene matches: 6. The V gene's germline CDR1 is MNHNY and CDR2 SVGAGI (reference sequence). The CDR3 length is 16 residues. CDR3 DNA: TGTGCCAGCAGTTACTCGGGGCGGGGGGGAAAAGATACGCAGTATTTT. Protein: CASSYSGRGGKDTQYF.

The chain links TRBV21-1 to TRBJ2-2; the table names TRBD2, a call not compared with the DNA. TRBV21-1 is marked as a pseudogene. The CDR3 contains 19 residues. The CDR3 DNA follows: TGTGCCAGCAGCAAGCCGGGACTAGCGGGGGGGTCGAACACCGGGGAGCTGTTTTTT. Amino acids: CASSKPGLAGGSNTGELFF.

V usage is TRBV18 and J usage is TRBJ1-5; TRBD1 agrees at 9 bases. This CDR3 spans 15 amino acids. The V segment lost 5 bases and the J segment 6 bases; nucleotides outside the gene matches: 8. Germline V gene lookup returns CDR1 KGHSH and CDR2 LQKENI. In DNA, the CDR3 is TGTGCCAGCTCATCCGCTGGGGGACAGGGTCAGCCCCAGCATTTT. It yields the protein CASSSAGGQGQPQHF.

CDR3 sequence reads: CASSLTDPNTEAFF. In DNA form, the CDR3 reads TGTGCCAGCAGCTTGACAGACCCGAACACTGAAGCTTTCTTT. The chain links TRBV11-1 to TRBJ1-1, with D possibly matching TRBD1 (5 bases). Trimming shortened V by 3 bases and J by 1 base, and 9 bases separated the two germline ends. The germline gives CDR1 SGHAT, CDR2 FQDESV (reference sequence). The CDR3 runs to 14 residues.

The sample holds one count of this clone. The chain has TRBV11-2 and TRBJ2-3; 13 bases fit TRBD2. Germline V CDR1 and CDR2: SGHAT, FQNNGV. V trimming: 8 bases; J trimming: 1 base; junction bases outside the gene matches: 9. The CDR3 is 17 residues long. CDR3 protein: CASEGLAGRGGTDTQYF. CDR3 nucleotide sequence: TGTGCCAGCGAGGGACTAGCGGGGAGAGGTGGCACAGATACGCAGTATTTT. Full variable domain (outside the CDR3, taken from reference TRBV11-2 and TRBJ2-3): EAGVAQSPRYKIIEKRQSVAFWCNPISGHATLYWYQQILGQGPKLLIQFQNNGVVDDSQLPKDRFSAERLKGVDSTLKIQPAKLEDSAVYLCASEGLAGRGGTDTQYFGPGTRLTVL.

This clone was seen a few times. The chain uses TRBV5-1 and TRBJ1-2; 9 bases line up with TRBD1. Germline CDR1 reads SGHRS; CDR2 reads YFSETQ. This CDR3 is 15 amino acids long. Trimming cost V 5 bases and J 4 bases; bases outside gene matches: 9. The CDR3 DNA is TGCGCCAGCAGAAGCTCGGGACAGGGCATCTATGGCTACACCTTC. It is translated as CASRSSGQGIYGYTF.

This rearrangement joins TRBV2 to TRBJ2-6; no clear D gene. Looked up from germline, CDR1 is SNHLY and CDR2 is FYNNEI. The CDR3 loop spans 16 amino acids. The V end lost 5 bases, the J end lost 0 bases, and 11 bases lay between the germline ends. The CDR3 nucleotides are TGTGCCAGCAGTCCCCCCGGTCTCTCTGGGGCCAACGTCCTGACTTTC. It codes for CASSPPGLSGANVLTF.

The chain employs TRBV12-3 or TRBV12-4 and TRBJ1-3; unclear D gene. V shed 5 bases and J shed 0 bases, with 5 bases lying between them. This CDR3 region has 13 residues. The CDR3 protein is CASSLPSGNTIYF. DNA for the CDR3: TGTGCCAGCAGTCTCCCCTCTGGAAACACCATATATTTT.

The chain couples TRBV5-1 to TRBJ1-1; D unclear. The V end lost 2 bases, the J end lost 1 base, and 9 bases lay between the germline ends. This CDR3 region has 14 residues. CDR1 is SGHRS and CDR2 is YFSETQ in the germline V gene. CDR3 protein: CASSLADRNTEAFF. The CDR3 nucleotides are TGCGCCAGCAGCTTAGCGGACCGGAACACTGAAGCTTTCTTT.

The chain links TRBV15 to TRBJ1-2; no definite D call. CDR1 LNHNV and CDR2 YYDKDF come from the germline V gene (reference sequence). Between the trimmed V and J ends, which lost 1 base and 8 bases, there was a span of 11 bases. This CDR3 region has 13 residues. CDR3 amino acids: CATSRATDLGYTF. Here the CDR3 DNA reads TGTGCCACCAGCAGAGCCACGGACTTGGGCTACACCTTC.

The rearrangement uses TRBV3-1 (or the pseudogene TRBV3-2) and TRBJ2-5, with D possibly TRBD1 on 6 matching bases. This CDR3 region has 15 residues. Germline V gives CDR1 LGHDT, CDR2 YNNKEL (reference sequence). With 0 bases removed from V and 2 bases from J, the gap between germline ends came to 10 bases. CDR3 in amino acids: CASSQDSGAQETQYF. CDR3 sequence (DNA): TGTGCCAGCAGCCAAGATTCAGGGGCGCAAGAGACCCAGTACTTC.

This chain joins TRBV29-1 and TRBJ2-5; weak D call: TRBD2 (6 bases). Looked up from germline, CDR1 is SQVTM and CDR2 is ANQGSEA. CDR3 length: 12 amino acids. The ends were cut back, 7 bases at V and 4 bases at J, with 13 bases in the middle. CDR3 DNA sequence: TGCAGCGGGGGGGAGGTGGGAGAGACCCAGTACTTC. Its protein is CSGGEVGETQYF.

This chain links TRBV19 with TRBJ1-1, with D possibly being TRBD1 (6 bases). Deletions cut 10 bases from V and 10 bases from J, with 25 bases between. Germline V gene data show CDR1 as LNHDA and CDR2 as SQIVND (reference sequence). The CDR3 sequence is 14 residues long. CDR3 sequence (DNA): TGTGCCACCATGTTGACAGGCCCCTCGCCCCCAGCTTTCTTT. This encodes CATMLTGPSPPAFF.

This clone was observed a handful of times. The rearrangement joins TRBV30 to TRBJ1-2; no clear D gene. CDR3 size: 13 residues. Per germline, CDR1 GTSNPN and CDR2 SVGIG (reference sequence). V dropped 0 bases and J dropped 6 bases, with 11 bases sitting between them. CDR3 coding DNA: TGTGCCTGGAGTGTACGGGGAGTCGATGGCTACACCTTC. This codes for CAWSVRGVDGYTF.

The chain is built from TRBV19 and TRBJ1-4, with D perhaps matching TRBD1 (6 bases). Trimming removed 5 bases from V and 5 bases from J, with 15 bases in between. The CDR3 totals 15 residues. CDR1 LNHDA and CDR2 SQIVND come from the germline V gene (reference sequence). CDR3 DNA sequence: TGTGCCAGTAGTCCCCGACAGGTCCCGAATGAAAAACTGTTTTTT. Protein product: CASSPRQVPNEKLFF.

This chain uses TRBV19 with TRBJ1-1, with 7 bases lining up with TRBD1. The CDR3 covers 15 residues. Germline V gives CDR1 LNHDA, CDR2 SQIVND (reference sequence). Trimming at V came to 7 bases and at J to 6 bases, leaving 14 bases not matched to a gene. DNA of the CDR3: TGTGCCAGTACTCCGTGGACAGGCGAAAAACCTGAAGCTTTCTTT. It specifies CASTPWTGEKPEAFF.

The CDR3 nucleotides are TGTGCCACCAGTGATTTGGGGGCAGGTTACTACGAGCAGTACTTC. Translation gives CATSDLGAGYYEQYF. J is TRBJ2-7 and V is TRBV24-1, with D possibly being TRBD1 (5 bases). The CDR3 contains 15 residues. V was clipped by 0 bases and J by 3 bases, with 11 bases between them. Germline V gene data show CDR1 as KGHDR and CDR2 as SFDVKD.

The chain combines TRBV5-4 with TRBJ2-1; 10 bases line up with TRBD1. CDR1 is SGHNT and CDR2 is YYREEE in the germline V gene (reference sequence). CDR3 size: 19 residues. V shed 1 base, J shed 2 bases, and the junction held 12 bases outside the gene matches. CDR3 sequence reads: CASSLQWTGGSGTYNEQFF. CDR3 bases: TGTGCCAGCAGCTTGCAATGGACAGGGGGATCAGGAACCTACAATGAGCAGTTCTTC. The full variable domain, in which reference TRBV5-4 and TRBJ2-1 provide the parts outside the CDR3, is ETGVTQSPTHLIKTRGQQVTLRCSSQSGHNTVSWYQQALGQGPQFIFQYYREEENGRGNFPPRFSGLQFPNYSSELNVNALELDDSALYLCASSLQWTGGSGTYNEQFFGPGTRLTVL.

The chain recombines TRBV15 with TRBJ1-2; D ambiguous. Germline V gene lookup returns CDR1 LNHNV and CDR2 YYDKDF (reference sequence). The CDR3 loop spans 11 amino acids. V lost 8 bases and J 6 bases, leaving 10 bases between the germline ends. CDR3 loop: CATGPENGYTF. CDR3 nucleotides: TGTGCCACCGGGCCGGAAAATGGCTACACCTTC.

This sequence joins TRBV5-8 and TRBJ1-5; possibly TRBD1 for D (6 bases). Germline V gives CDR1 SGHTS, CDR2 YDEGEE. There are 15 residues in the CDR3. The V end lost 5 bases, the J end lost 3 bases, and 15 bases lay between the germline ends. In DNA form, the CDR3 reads TGTGCCAGCAGGCTGCCGGGACACATCAATCAGCCCCAGCATTTT. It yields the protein CASRLPGHINQPQHF.

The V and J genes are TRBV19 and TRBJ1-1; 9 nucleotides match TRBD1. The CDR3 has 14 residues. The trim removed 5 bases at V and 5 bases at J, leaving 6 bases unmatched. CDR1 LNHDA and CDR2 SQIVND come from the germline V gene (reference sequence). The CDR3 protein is CASSATGGRTEAFF. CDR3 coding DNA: TGTGCCAGTAGTGCCACAGGGGGCAGGACTGAAGCTTTCTTT.

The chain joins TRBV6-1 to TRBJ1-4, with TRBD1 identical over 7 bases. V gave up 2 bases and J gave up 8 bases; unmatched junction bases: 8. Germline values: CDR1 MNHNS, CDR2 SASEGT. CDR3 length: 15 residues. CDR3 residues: CASSETGAGGEKLFF. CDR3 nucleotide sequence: TGTGCCAGCAGTGAAACAGGGGCAGGCGGGGAAAAACTGTTTTTT.

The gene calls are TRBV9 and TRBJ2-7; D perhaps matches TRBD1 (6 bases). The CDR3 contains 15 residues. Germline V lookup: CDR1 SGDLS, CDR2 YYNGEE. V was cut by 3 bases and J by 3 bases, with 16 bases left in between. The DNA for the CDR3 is TGTGCCAGCAGCGGGGGGCCGGGACACAACTACGAGCAGTACTTC. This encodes CASSGGPGHNYEQYF.

The CDR3: CASSAGITGNTIYF. The CDR3 DNA follows: TGTGCCAGCAGCGCAGGGATTACTGGAAACACCATATATTTT. The J gene is TRBJ1-3, the V gene TRBV2; D perhaps matches TRBD1 (5 bases). The length of the CDR3 is 14 residues. Per germline, CDR1 SNHLY and CDR2 FYNNEI. Trimming removed 6 bases at V and 2 bases at J, with 11 bases between.